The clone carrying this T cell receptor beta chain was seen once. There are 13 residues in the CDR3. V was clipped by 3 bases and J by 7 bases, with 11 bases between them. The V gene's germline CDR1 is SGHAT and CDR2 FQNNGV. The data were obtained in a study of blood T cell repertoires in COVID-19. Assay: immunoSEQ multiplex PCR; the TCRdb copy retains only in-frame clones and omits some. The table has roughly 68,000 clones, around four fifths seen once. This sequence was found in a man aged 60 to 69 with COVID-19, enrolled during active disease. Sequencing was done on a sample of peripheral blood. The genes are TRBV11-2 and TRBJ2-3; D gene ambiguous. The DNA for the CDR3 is TGTGCCAGCAGCTTCGCAGGCACGTATACGCAGTATTTT. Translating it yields CASSFAGTYTQYF.